This T cell receptor (beta chain) was profiled in a study of blood T cell repertoires in COVID-19. Overall study: Sample material is recorded as cDNA or gDNA derived from T cells, B-cell-depleted T cells, or PBMCs.

Authors' methods: For nucleated cells, counts were estimated from reference gene primer amplification. TCRdb's table, derived via immunoSEQ multiplex PCR, lists solely in-frame clones and lacks some. From that table come the V and J calls and clone size; the DNA was used to work out D and trimming. The data hold about 180,000 clones, with about 85% observed a single time. The CDR3 is made up of 15 amino acids. V was shortened by 5 bases and J by 4 bases, with 17 bases between the two germline ends. CDR1 is SSHAT, CDR2 FNYEAQ, per germline (reference sequence). The TCR sequence derives from a person in their 70s with COVID-19, enrolled during active disease. Sequenced material: peripheral blood. The rearrangement links TRBV7-7 to TRBJ2-5; perhaps TRBD1 as D (7 bases). Here the CDR3 reads CASSALQGGRETQYF. The CDR3 DNA is TGTGCCAGCAGCGCCCTCCAGGGGGGAAGAGAGACCCAGTACTTC.